What follows are 10 T cell receptor beta chains derived from one specimen sequenced in a study of T-cell memory formation after mild COVID-19 (dated by TCRdb to the early 2020s). Libraries were made using 5' RACE. The sample was run on an Illumina NovaSeq 6000. TCRdb reprocessed the public reads (quality trimming at Q25 with fastp, clone calling with MiXCR) and kept in-frame beta chains. Each record represents a unique CDR3 protein, reported with the most common genes and DNA among its rows. Recorded for this sample are 300,000 to 400,000 distinct CDR3 sequences; approximately 15% of them occurred a single time. Of the sample, approximately 20% falls within the top ten clones. The sample consisted of PBMCs or a T cell subset sorted from them (not recorded which). The receptors stem from a man younger than 35 who had mild COVID-19 (a few samples of this study predate the infection). The sample titles of this study are shuffled in the database, so cell type and time point are left out; the donor was told from shared clones.

This clonotype was picked up a small number of times. Relative to the germline gene, one junction end is altered; a read error may explain this. The chain employs TRBV7-9 and TRBJ2-2; weak D call: TRBD1 (5 bases). CDR1 is SEHNR, CDR2 FQNEAQ, per germline (reference sequence). The CDR3 extends over 16 amino acids. This CDR3 reads CASSLGGHQNAGELFF. DNA for the CDR3: TGTGCCAGCAGCTTAGGTGGACACCAGAACGCCGGGGAGCTGTTTTTT.

The V and J genes are TRBV4-2 and TRBJ2-2, with TRBD2 identical over 7 bases. V trimming: 8 bases; J trimming: 4 bases; junction bases outside the gene matches: 10. Germline V gene data show CDR1 as LGHNA and CDR2 as YNFKEQ. The CDR3 loop spans 15 amino acids. CDR3 in DNA: TGTGCCAGCGGAGACCGGGACTACTCCACCGGGGAGCTGTTTTTT. Residues: CASGDRDYSTGELFF.

This clonotype came up a few times. The rearrangement links TRBV19 to TRBJ2-1, with 10 bases that match TRBD2. V lost 9 bases and J lost 5; bases outside the gene matches: 7. The germline V gene has CDR1 LNHDA and CDR2 SQIVND (reference sequence). The CDR3 is made up of 14 amino acids. The chain's CDR3 is CASTAGGPDNEQFF. CDR3 in DNA: TGTGCCAGCACAGCGGGGGGGCCCGACAATGAGCAGTTCTTC.

This clonotype was seen more than once but under ten times. The rearrangement joins TRBV20-1 to TRBJ2-6, with TRBD1 matching over 9 bases. This CDR3 comprises 15 residues. V was clipped by 7 bases and J by 2 bases; unmatched bases: 6. Germline V gene sequence: CDR1 DFQATT, CDR2 SNEGSKA (reference sequence). DNA for the CDR3: TGCAGTGTTACCCGGGACAGGGCTGGGGCCAACGTCCTGACTTTC. Translation gives CSVTRDRAGANVLTF.

This chain joins TRBV5-1 and TRBJ1-2; D gene unclear. Germline V gene lookup returns CDR1 SGHRS and CDR2 YFSETQ. This CDR3 is 13 amino acids long. Trimming took off 2 bases at V and 3 bases at J, with 8 bases between the two ends. CDR3 sequence (DNA): TGCGCCAGCAGCTTCGACGGGGACTATGGCTACACCTTC. Residues: CASSFDGDYGYTF.

This clonotype was seen more than once but under ten times. The chain carries TRBV7-6 and TRBJ2-5; tentative D call: TRBD1 (5 bases). There are 14 residues in the CDR3. V was shortened by 1 base and J by 5 bases, with 11 bases between the two germline ends. Per the germline V gene, CDR1 is SGHVS and CDR2 is FNYEAQ. The CDR3 loop is CASSLVVGAETQYF. CDR3 nucleotides: TGTGCCAGCAGCTTAGTGGTTGGGGCTGAGACCCAGTACTTC.

This clonotype showed up many times. The chain is built from TRBV5-1 and TRBJ2-4; 7 bases agree with TRBD2. The V gene end was trimmed by 4 bases and the J gene end by 5 bases; junction bases not matched to a gene: 9. The V gene's germline CDR1 is SGHRS and CDR2 YFSETQ. The CDR3 is 15 amino acids. The CDR3 is CASSPPGGLQNIQYF. CDR3 in DNA: TGCGCCAGCAGCCCACCGGGGGGTCTTCAAAACATTCAGTACTTC.

This clonotype was seen a handful of times. The rearrangement links TRBV12-3 or TRBV12-4 to TRBJ2-1; tentatively, D is TRBD1 or TRBD2 (6 bases each). Trimming removed 5 bases from V and 0 bases from J, with 11 bases in between. The length of the CDR3 is 15 residues. In nucleotides, the CDR3 is TGTGCCAGCAGTGACGGGGGCCACTCCTACAATGAGCAGTTCTTC. Protein sequence: CASSDGGHSYNEQFF.

The rearrangement joins TRBV7-3 to TRBJ1-1, with a possible D match to TRBD1 (5 bases). Germline V gene sequence: CDR1 SGHTA, CDR2 FQGTGA. The CDR3 spans 16 residues. Between the trimmed V and J ends, which lost 10 bases and 1 base, there was a span of 22 bases. In DNA form, the CDR3 reads TGTGCCACCTCACAGAGGCAGGGCCTTTGGAACACTGAAGCTTTCTTT. Protein product: CATSQRQGLWNTEAFF.

V and J are TRBV25-1 and TRBJ1-2, with a weak D call TRBD1 (6 bases). The CDR3 consists of 16 residues. Germline lookup yields CDR1 MGHDK and CDR2 SYGVNS. V was clipped by 3 bases and J by 3 bases, with 17 bases between them. CDR3 loop: CASSDGFRGADYGYTF. CDR3 bases: TGTGCCAGCAGTGATGGGTTCAGGGGCGCGGACTATGGCTACACCTTC.